The 3 T cell receptor beta chains in this list originate from one sample, sequenced in a study of shared clonotypes between healthy human individuals. The data were produced by immunoSEQ multiplex PCR, yet TCRdb's version contains in-frame clones alone and is incomplete. The sample holds approximately 1,500,000 clones, around 95% seen once. Material for sequencing was naive CD4+ T cells sorted from blood. Subset described: CD45RA+ positively selected. The receptor set was obtained from a man aged 30 to 39 in good health.

Comment on this clone: Other DNA sequences from this sample encode an identical CDR3 as well. The CDR3 reads CASSVGGSGNTIYF. CDR3 DNA sequence: TGTGCCAGCAGTGTAGGTGGCTCTGGAAACACCATATATTTT. V and J are TRBV2 and TRBJ1-3; D is unclear. Trimming removed 4 bases at V and 0 bases at J, with 7 bases between. Germline V gives CDR1 SNHLY, CDR2 FYNNEI. The CDR3 has 14 residues.

The gene calls are TRBV28 and TRBJ2-2; a possible D gene is TRBD1 (6 bases). Trimming cost V 2 bases and J 3 bases, with 10 bases left between them. CDR1 and CDR2 from the germline V gene are MDHEN and SYDVKM. The CDR3 has 15 amino acids. CDR3 in amino acids: CASSLEGVDTGELFF. CDR3 in DNA: TGTGCCAGCAGTTTAGAGGGGGTGGACACCGGGGAGCTGTTTTTT. The full variable domain, its missing parts supplied by reference TRBV28 and TRBJ2-2, is DVKVTQSSRYLVKRTGEKVFLECVQDMDHENMFWYRQDPGLGLRLIYFSYDVKMKEKGDIPEGYSVSREKKERFSLILESASTNQTSMYLCASSLEGVDTGELFFGEGSRLTVL.

This rearrangement joins TRBV9 to TRBJ1-3, with a possible D match to TRBD1 (5 bases). Germline CDR1 and CDR2: SGDLS and YYNGEE. V was cut by 2 bases and J by 1 base, with 13 bases left in between. This CDR3 has 16 residues. CDR3 in DNA: TGTGCCAGCAGCGTCGCCCGCGCAGGGTCTGGAAACACCATATATTTT. The encoded protein is CASSVARAGSGNTIYF. Full variable domain (outside the CDR3, taken from reference TRBV9 and TRBJ1-3): DSGVTQTPKHLITATGQRVTLRCSPRSGDLSVYWYQQSLDQGLQFLIQYYNGEERAKGNILERFSAQQFPDLHSELNLSSLELGDSALYFCASSVARAGSGNTIYFGEGSWLTVV.